Listed below are T cell receptor beta chains from one sample, sequenced in a study of blood T cell repertoires in COVID-19. Sequencing used immunoSEQ multiplex PCR; TCRdb keeps in-frame clones, though not all of them. Of about 48,000 clones listed, more than 75% were seen once; the top ten hold about 3%. The sample comprised peripheral blood. Every receptor here comes from a woman of 80 years or more with COVID-19, enrolled during active disease. CDR3s include the opening cysteine and the closing phenylalanine or tryptophan. A D gene is named only where the DNA matches it firmly. Clone size, where shown, is once, few, many, or a class for clones that have expanded.

clone_size d_call j_call v_call cdr3_aa cdr3_nt
NA NA TRBJ2-5 TRBV19 CASSKQSQGGRETQYF TGTGCCAGTAGTAAGCAGTCGCAGGGGGGTCGGGAGACCCAGTACTTC
once NA TRBJ1-6 TRBV6-5 CASSYRNRATLHF TGTGCCAGCAGTTACCGTAACAGGGCAACCCTCCACTTT
NA TRBD1 TRBJ1-1 TRBV6-6 CASSRGTGAPNTEAFF TGTGCCAGCAGCAGAGGGACAGGAGCCCCGAACACTGAAGCTTTCTTT
NA TRBD2 TRBJ2-1 TRBV3-1/TRBV3-2 CASSPRPLTSSGGANEQFF TGTGCCAGCAGCCCCCGCCCCCTGACGAGTAGCGGGGGGGCCAATGAGCAGTTCTTC
NA NA TRBJ2-7 TRBV7-2 CASSLGSGPRNYEQYF TGTGCCAGCAGCTTAGGTTCAGGTCCGCGAAACTACGAGCAGTACTTC
NA TRBD2 TRBJ2-3 TRBV5-1 CASSLERGGASDTQYF TGCGCCAGCAGCTTGGAGCGCGGGGGGGCCTCAGATACGCAGTATTTT
once TRBD1 TRBJ1-6 TRBV5-1 CASSLVGQGVMPLHF TGCGCCAGCAGCTTGGTGGGACAGGGTGTTATGCCCCTCCACTTT
NA NA TRBJ2-2 TRBV7-9 CASSLVEGPGELFF TGTGCCAGCAGCTTAGTGGAGGGACCCGGGGAGCTGTTTTTT
NA TRBD1 TRBJ1-2 TRBV27 CASSSPDRRDYGYTF TGTGCCAGCAGTTCCCCGGACAGGAGGGACTATGGCTACACCTTC
few NA TRBJ1-1 TRBV5-1 CASSLVQGGGTEAFF TGCGCCAGCAGCTTGGTTCAGGGCGGGGGCACTGAAGCTTTCTTT
NA TRBD1 TRBJ1-2 TRBV11-1 CASSPGQLNYGYTF TGTGCCAGCAGCCCGGGACAGCTCAACTATGGCTACACCTTC
NA TRBD2 TRBJ2-1 TRBV9 CASSVEALAGLGNEQFF TGTGCCAGCAGCGTAGAGGCCCTAGCGGGGTTGGGCAATGAGCAGTTCTTC
NA TRBD1 TRBJ1-1 TRBV9 CASSVSTGGDTEAFF TGTGCCAGCAGCGTATCAACAGGGGGCGACACTGAAGCTTTCTTT
NA TRBD2 TRBJ2-1 TRBV7-2 CASSLPGLAGGHEQFF TGTGCCAGCAGCTTACCGGGACTAGCGGGAGGGCATGAGCAGTTCTTC
NA NA TRBJ1-3 TRBV3-1/TRBV3-2 CASSRQNVGNTIYF TGTGCCAGCAGCCGGCAAAATGTTGGAAACACCATATATTTT
NA NA TRBJ2-5 TRBV7-3 CASSLTGGAPIRETQYF TGTGCCAGCAGCTTAACGGGGGGGGCCCCAATACGGGAGACCCAGTACTTC
NA NA TRBJ2-5 TRBV11-3 CASSLGGLTYQETQYF TGTGCCAGCAGCTTAGGGGGACTCACGTACCAAGAGACCCAGTACTTC
NA NA TRBJ1-4 TRBV5-1 CASSLVGASNEKLFF TGCGCCAGCAGCTTGGTGGGGGCCTCCAATGAAAAACTGTTTTTT
NA NA TRBJ1-1 TRBV4-2 CASSQDYGQVPAFF TGTGCCAGCAGCCAAGATTATGGGCAGGTACCAGCTTTCTTT
NA NA TRBJ1-5 TRBV2 CASSPDGGNQPQHF TGTGCCAGCAGTCCAGACGGGGGCAATCAGCCCCAGCATTTT
NA TRBD2 TRBJ2-2 TRBV15 CGTGGNTGELFF TGTGGTACGGGGGGGAACACCGGGGAGCTGTTTTTT
NA NA TRBJ2-7 TRBV15 CATSRPGGAYEQYF TGTGCCACCAGCAGACCAGGAGGGGCCTACGAGCAGTACTTC
NA TRBD1 TRBJ1-1 TRBV18 CASSPQGAKNTEAFF TGTGCCAGCTCACCCCAGGGGGCGAAGAACACTGAAGCTTTCTTT
NA NA TRBJ2-5 TRBV7-2 CASSLVDLWAGQETQYF TGTGCCAGCAGCTTAGTAGATTTGTGGGCTGGACAAGAGACCCAGTACTTC
NA NA TRBJ1-6 TRBV14 CASSQEWEGPLHF TGTGCCAGCAGCCAAGAGTGGGAGGGGCCCCTCCACTTT
few NA TRBJ1-4 TRBV5-1 CASSLGPHEKLFF TGCGCCAGCAGCCTGGGGCCCCATGAAAAACTGTTTTTT
NA NA TRBJ1-1 TRBV6-6 CASRDRLGNTEAFF TGTGCCAGCAGGGACAGATTGGGAAACACTGAAGCTTTCTTT
NA TRBD2 TRBJ2-2 TRBV6-2/TRBV6-3 CASSYIAGGLTGELFF TGTGCCAGCAGTTACATTGCGGGGGGCCTCACCGGGGAGCTGTTTTTT
few NA TRBJ1-5 TRBV6-6 CASVKKQSQGGQPQHF TGTGCCAGCGTTAAAAAACAGAGCCAGGGCGGTCAGCCCCAGCATTTT
NA NA TRBJ1-1 TRBV19 CASREGGDREAFF TGTGCCAGTAGGGAGGGAGGCGACCGAGAAGCTTTCTTT
NA TRBD2 TRBJ2-3 TRBV14 CASSLRLRSGREPRTDTQYF TGTGCCAGCAGCCTAAGACTCCGGTCGGGGCGGGAGCCTCGCACAGATACGCAGTATTTT
once NA TRBJ1-1 TRBV5-4 CASSSRLGGGDTEAFF TGTGCCAGCAGCTCCCGACTTGGGGGAGGGGACACTGAAGCTTTCTTT
once TRBD1 TRBJ1-1 TRBV5-1 CASSDPGQSNTEAFF TGCGCCAGCAGCGATCCGGGACAGTCGAACACTGAAGCTTTCTTT
NA TRBD2 TRBJ2-2 TRBV3-1/TRBV3-2 CASSPVLAGGYTGELFF TGTGCCAGCAGCCCGGTCCTAGCGGGGGGGTACACCGGGGAGCTGTTTTTT
NA NA TRBJ1-6 TRBV7-9 CASSLARVSPLHF TGTGCCAGCAGCTTAGCCAGGGTCTCACCCCTCCACTTT
NA NA TRBJ1-3 TRBV4-2 CASSLQGSGNTIYF TGTGCCAGCAGCCTACAGGGCTCTGGAAACACCATATATTTT
NA TRBD2 TRBJ2-1 TRBV18 CASSPELAGAGYYNEQFF TGTGCCAGCTCACCGGAGCTAGCGGGAGCGGGTTACTACAATGAGCAGTTCTTC
NA NA TRBJ2-2 TRBV19 CASNPGALKANTGELFF TGTGCCAGTAACCCAGGGGCACTGAAAGCGAACACCGGGGAGCTGTTTTTT
few TRBD1 TRBJ2-2 TRBV5-1 CASSPRDRGITGELFF TGCGCCAGCAGCCCACGGGACAGGGGGATCACCGGGGAGCTGTTTTTT
NA NA TRBJ2-7 TRBV5-6 CASSSLRLRSYEQYF TGTGCCAGCAGCTCCCTAAGACTGAGATCCTACGAGCAGTACTTC
NA NA TRBJ2-7 TRBV6-1 CASSEEAGASYEQYF TGTGCCAGCAGTGAAGAGGCAGGCGCCTCCTACGAGCAGTACTTC
NA TRBD1 TRBJ1-1 TRBV29-1 CSAKTGGWRAFF TGCAGCGCCAAAACAGGGGGTTGGAGAGCTTTCTTT
NA NA TRBJ2-3 TRBV27 CASTLSGSRGTQYF TGTGCCAGCACCTTGAGCGGTTCACGGGGTACGCAGTATTTT